One sample yielded the 12 T cell receptor beta chains listed below, sequenced in a study of blood T cell repertoires in COVID-19. The table came from immunoSEQ multiplex PCR; TCRdb's copy has only in-frame clones and leaves some out. The table has nearly 300,000 clones, roughly 84% seen once. The sequencing input was peripheral blood. The receptors derive from a human donor with COVID-19, enrolled during active disease. The donor label of this sample is uncertain.

This chain links TRBV7-2 with TRBJ2-7, with a weak D call TRBD1 (6 bases). The CDR3 runs to 15 residues. The V and J ends lost 0 bases and 5 bases respectively, with 14 bases between them. Germline values: CDR1 SGHTA, CDR2 FQGNSA. The CDR3 spells CASSLAGTPRDEQYF. CDR3 nucleotides: TGTGCCAGCAGCTTAGCCGGGACACCCCGCGACGAGCAGTACTTC.

The table lists this clone with a few counts. The rearrangement joins TRBV28 to TRBJ1-6; the match to TRBD1 covers 9 bases. The germline gives CDR1 MDHEN, CDR2 SYDVKM. The CDR3 consists of 14 residues. Trimming cost V 3 bases and J 13 bases; bases outside gene matches: 7. This CDR3 reads CASSLLTGGIPLHF. CDR3 nucleotides: TGTGCCAGCAGTTTGTTGACAGGGGGGATTCCCCTCCACTTT. The entire variable domain, with the rest obtained from reference TRBV28 and TRBJ1-6, is as follows: DVKVTQSSRYLVKRTGEKVFLECVQDMDHENMFWYRQDPGLGLRLIYFSYDVKMKEKGDIPEGYSVSREKKERFSLILESASTNQTSMYLCASSLLTGGIPLHFGNGTRLTVT.

The genes are TRBV30 and TRBJ1-1, with D possibly matching TRBD1 (5 bases). This CDR3 is built from 12 residues. The germline CDR1 and CDR2 sequences are GTSNPN and SVGIG (reference sequence). Trimming cost V 4 bases and J 5 bases, with 11 bases left between them. CDR3: CAWNRKGTEAFF. CDR3 DNA sequence: TGTGCCTGGAACCGAAAGGGGACTGAAGCTTTCTTT.

The rearrangement joins TRBV7-2 to TRBJ2-3; a weak D match, TRBD2 (5 bases). Germline CDR1 reads SGHTA; CDR2 reads FQGNSA. This CDR3 contains 14 residues. V lost 4 bases to trimming and J lost 6 bases, with 14 bases between them. DNA for the CDR3: TGTGCCAGCAGCTCCGGACTCCGGGTGGATACGCAGTATTTT. Amino acid sequence: CASSSGLRVDTQYF.

The rearrangement links TRBV5-1 to TRBJ2-5; TRBD2 agrees at 8 bases. CDR1 SGHRS and CDR2 YFSETQ come from the germline V gene. The CDR3 totals 16 residues. V was clipped by 0 bases and J by 5 bases; unmatched bases: 9. CDR3 in DNA: TGCGCCAGCAGCTTGGCGGTCGGGAGGGCAGGTGAGACCCAGTACTTC. It specifies CASSLAVGRAGETQYF.

The chain uses TRBV7-9 and TRBJ1-2, with TRBD1 matching 9 bases. J lost 8 bases, V lost 1 base, and 8 bases had no gene match. Looked up from germline, CDR1 is SEHNR and CDR2 is FQNEAQ (reference sequence). The CDR3 has 15 residues. The CDR3 reads CASSLVGTGKGGYTF. In nucleotides, the CDR3 is TGTGCCAGCAGCTTAGTGGGGACAGGGAAGGGCGGCTACACCTTC.

This rearrangement joins TRBV5-1 to TRBJ1-1; maybe TRBD1 (6 bases). This CDR3 has 14 amino acids. Germline V gene sequence: CDR1 SGHRS, CDR2 YFSETQ. Trimming shortened V by 4 bases and J by 5 bases, and 15 bases separated the two germline ends. CDR3 protein: CASSPQGRGTEAFF. The DNA of the CDR3 is TGCGCCAGCAGCCCCCAGGGGAGAGGGACTGAAGCTTTCTTT.

Here the CDR3 DNA reads TGTGCCAGCAGCTTTCAGGGGAGCAACACTGAAGCTTTCTTT. It translates to CASSFQGSNTEAFF. The V gene is TRBV7-9, the J gene TRBJ1-1, with a weak D call TRBD1 (6 bases). V was trimmed by 3 bases and J by 2 bases, leaving 10 bases between them. This CDR3 comprises 14 residues. Germline V CDR1 and CDR2: SEHNR, FQNEAQ (reference sequence).

This chain joins TRBV24-1 and TRBJ2-5; 11 nucleotides line up with TRBD2. Losses at the gene ends were 2 bases for V and 4 bases for J; bases not matched to a gene: 8. The CDR3 has 17 residues. The germline V gene has CDR1 KGHDR and CDR2 SFDVKD. In DNA form, the CDR3 reads TGTGCCACCAGTGATTCACCACGTACTAGCGGGAGAGAGACCCAGTACTTC. Amino acids: CATSDSPRTSGRETQYF.

CDR3 residues: CASSSQGATGELFF. The CDR3 DNA follows: TGTGCCAGCAGCTCTCAGGGGGCTACCGGGGAGCTGTTTTTT. The rearrangement links TRBV7-2 to TRBJ2-2; TRBD1 matches at 8 bases. The V and J ends lost 4 bases and 5 bases, in that order; junction bases with no gene match: 3. Per the germline V gene, CDR1 is SGHTA and CDR2 is FQGNSA. This CDR3 spans 14 amino acids.

The chain uses TRBV28 and TRBJ2-7; the D gene is possibly TRBD1 (6 bases). CDR3 length: 16 residues. CDR1 and CDR2 from the germline V gene are MDHEN and SYDVKM. The V end lost 4 bases, the J end lost 3 bases, and 19 bases lay between the germline ends. CDR3 loop: CASSSQTGLNYYEQYF. The CDR3 nucleotides read TGTGCCAGCAGTTCCCAGACAGGCCTCAATTACTACGAGCAGTACTTC.

The rearrangement uses TRBV21-1 and TRBJ2-2; the D call TRBD2 from the table was never checked on the DNA. TRBV21-1 is labeled a pseudogene. This CDR3 is 17 amino acids long. The CDR3 DNA is TGTGCCAGCAGCAAAGCCTGGGCGGGGGCAAACACCGGGGAGCTGTTTTTT. Protein: CASSKAWAGANTGELFF.